The 24 T cell receptor beta chains in this list originate from one sample, sequenced in a study of long-term antiretroviral therapy in people with HIV. A v3.0 immunoSEQ assay was performed at survey level. Sequenced by immunoSEQ multiplex PCR; TCRdb stores in-frame clones only, minus some. The sample includes around 29,000 clones, roughly 96% of them seen just once. The material sequenced was unsorted PBMCs, taken approximately 6.3 years after starting antiretroviral therapy. These receptors were collected from a young man with HIV.

The rearrangement uses TRBV4-3 and TRBJ2-3; D is unresolved. The V gene lost 0 bases and the J gene lost 8 bases, with 9 bases spanning the gap. From germline, CDR1 is LGHNA and CDR2 YSLEER. The CDR3 contains 13 residues. CDR3 bases: TGCGCCAGCAGCCAAGAAGGTTGGGGTACGCAGTATTTT. This sequence encodes CASSQEGWGTQYF.

The chain recombines TRBV5-8 with TRBJ2-1; no clear D. This CDR3 comprises 16 residues. The germline gives CDR1 SGHTS, CDR2 YDEGEE. Trimming stripped 1 base from V and 4 bases from J, with 15 bases between. The CDR3 coding sequence is TGTGCCAGCAGCTTGATTAAATGGGTGATGTACAATGAGCAGTTCTTC. It specifies CASSLIKWVMYNEQFF. Full variable domain (outside the CDR3, taken from reference TRBV5-8 and TRBJ2-1): EAGVTQSPTHLIKTRGQQATLRCSPISGHTSVYWYQQALGLGLQFLLWYDEGEERNRGNFPPRFSGRQFPNYSSELNVNALELEDSALYLCASSLIKWVMYNEQFFGPGTRLTVL.

The rearrangement uses TRBV6-5 and TRBJ1-1; 7 bases agree with TRBD1. The junction had 5 bases not matched to a gene; V was cut back by 4 bases and J by 0 bases. Germline CDR1 MNHEY, CDR2 SVGAGI. The CDR3 consists of 15 residues. CDR3 nucleotides: TGTGCCAGCAGTTTTACAGGGGACCTGAACACTGAAGCTTTCTTT. This translates into CASSFTGDLNTEAFF.

The rearrangement links TRBV7-2 to TRBJ1-2; no reliable D call. The CDR3 has 15 residues. CDR1 is SGHTA, CDR2 FQGNSA, per germline. Trimming left V 0 bases short and J 2 bases short, with 10 bases between. The DNA for the CDR3 is TGTGCCAGCAGCTTAGCGCAGAAGACGAACTATGGCTACACCTTC. Translating gives CASSLAQKTNYGYTF.

The CDR3 is CASSIWTPMSSGANVLTF. The DNA for the CDR3 is TGTGCCAGTAGTATCTGGACACCCATGTCCTCTGGGGCCAACGTCCTGACTTTC. The chain is built from TRBV19 and TRBJ2-6; a possible D gene is TRBD1 (5 bases). Germline V gene lookup returns CDR1 LNHDA and CDR2 SQIVND (reference sequence). V lost 3 bases, J lost 0 bases, and 15 bases lay in between. The CDR3 consists of 18 residues.

The V and J genes are TRBV4-2 and TRBJ1-1; D is unresolved. Germline V gene sequence: CDR1 LGHNA, CDR2 YNFKEQ. V gave up 0 bases and J gave up 8 bases, with 16 bases separating them. This CDR3 spans 15 amino acids. CDR3 region: CASSQDRDSSQEAFF. The CDR3 DNA follows: TGTGCCAGCAGCCAAGATCGAGACTCGAGCCAAGAAGCTTTCTTT.

On this clone: The junction departs from the called germline gene at one end, perhaps through a read error. Other DNA sequences in the same sample also yield this CDR3. The chain has TRBV29-1 and TRBJ2-1, with D possibly being TRBD1 or TRBD2 (5 bases each). Germline V gene data show CDR1 as SQVTM and CDR2 as ANQGSEA. The CDR3 consists of 14 residues. CDR3 DNA sequence: TGCAGCGTTGAGGGGGAGAGCTCCTATAATGAGCAGTTCTTC. Its translation is CSVEGESSYNEQFF.

The gene calls are TRBV7-9 and TRBJ1-5, with unresolved D. Per germline, CDR1 SEHNR and CDR2 FQNEAQ (reference sequence). CDR3 length: 15 amino acids. Trimming shortened V by 1 base and J by 2 bases, and 9 bases separated the two germline ends. As DNA, the CDR3 is TGTGCCAGCAGCTTAGACGGGGAGGGCAATCAGCCCCAGCATTTT. This codes for CASSLDGEGNQPQHF.

The chain couples TRBV6-5 to TRBJ2-2; D is undetermined. The germline V gene encodes CDR1 MNHEY and CDR2 SVGAGI. Trimming removed 4 bases at V and 2 bases at J, with 8 bases between. The length of the CDR3 is 14 residues. The CDR3 spells CASSFGLNTGELFF. CDR3 DNA: TGTGCCAGCAGTTTCGGGCTCAACACCGGGGAGCTGTTTTTT.

The J gene is TRBJ2-1, the V gene TRBV9, with 10 nucleotides matching TRBD2. V shed 3 bases and J 4 bases; nucleotides not matched to a gene: 1. Germline CDR1 SGDLS, CDR2 YYNGEE. There are 14 residues in the CDR3. For the CDR3, the DNA is TGTGCCAGCAGCGGAGCGGGGGGGTACAATGAGCAGTTCTTC. This sequence encodes CASSGAGGYNEQFF.

This sequence joins TRBV6-5 and TRBJ2-5; D not resolved. V was trimmed by 6 bases and J by 2 bases, leaving 7 bases between them. CDR3 length: 12 residues. Germline loops: CDR1 MNHEY, CDR2 SVGAGI. CDR3 coding DNA: TGTGCCAGCAGCGGTGATCAAGAGACCCAGTACTTC. Protein: CASSGDQETQYF.

This sequence joins TRBV9 and TRBJ2-3, with D perhaps matching TRBD1 (5 bases). Trimming shortened V by 0 bases and J by 4 bases, and 9 bases separated the two germline ends. This CDR3 has 14 amino acids. The germline V gene encodes CDR1 SGDLS and CDR2 YYNGEE. DNA for the CDR3: TGTGCCAGCAGCGTAGAACAGGTCCCAGATACGCAGTATTTT. Translation gives CASSVEQVPDTQYF.

J is TRBJ2-7 and V is TRBV27, with 7 bases that match TRBD2. Germline V gene lookup returns CDR1 MNHEY and CDR2 SMNVEV (reference sequence). The CDR3 has 14 amino acids. V dropped 2 bases and J dropped 3; count of bases not matched to a gene: 4. CDR3 coding DNA: TGTGCCAGCAGTTTAGTGGCTAGCGGCTACGAGCAGTACTTC. This translates into CASSLVASGYEQYF.

V gene TRBV7-9 combines with J gene TRBJ1-2; TRBD1 might be the D (5 bases). The CDR3 length is 13 residues. CDR1 is SEHNR and CDR2 is FQNEAQ in the germline V gene (reference sequence). Trimming took 0 bases from V and 9 from J, leaving 11 bases between them. The CDR3 reads CASSLAQGPSYTF. The CDR3 DNA reads TGTGCCAGCAGCTTAGCGCAGGGCCCGAGCTACACCTTC.

The chain is built from TRBV15 and TRBJ2-2; possibly TRBD2 for D (5 bases). The CDR3 has 14 amino acids. V lost 0 bases, J lost 6 bases, and 8 bases lay in between. Germline V gene lookup returns CDR1 LNHNV and CDR2 YYDKDF (reference sequence). Here the CDR3 reads CATSRDRGAGELFF. The DNA for the CDR3 is TGTGCCACCAGCAGAGATCGGGGAGCCGGGGAGCTGTTTTTT.

V usage is TRBV6-5 and J usage is TRBJ1-1; D unclear. The V and J ends lost 4 bases and 4 bases respectively, with 16 bases between them. CDR1 MNHEY and CDR2 SVGAGI come from the germline V gene. The length of the CDR3 is 15 residues. CDR3 residues: CASSWPQLGVTEAFF. The CDR3 DNA reads TGTGCCAGCAGTTGGCCCCAGCTCGGGGTCACTGAAGCTTTCTTT.

This clone has a single count. This chain joins TRBV7-2 and TRBJ2-1; TRBD2 agrees at 9 bases. The ends lost 3 bases at V and 9 bases at J; junction bases unmatched: 9. Per germline, CDR1 SGHTA and CDR2 FQGNSA. The CDR3 is 15 amino acids. CDR3 in DNA: TGTGCCAGCAGCTTTCTAGCGGGACTACGAGGTGAGCAGTTCTTC. Its protein is CASSFLAGLRGEQFF.

V usage is TRBV15 and J usage is TRBJ1-5; no clear D. The germline V gene has CDR1 LNHNV and CDR2 YYDKDF (reference sequence). Trimming cost V 8 bases and J 10 bases, with 6 bases left between them. This CDR3 contains 9 residues. For the CDR3, the DNA is TGTGCCACCGGGGAACCCCAGCATTTT. Translation: CATGEPQHF.

The chain uses TRBV11-2 and TRBJ2-7; the D gene is possibly TRBD1 (5 bases). Germline values: CDR1 SGHAT, CDR2 FQNNGV. V gave up 1 base and J gave up 1 base, with 5 bases separating them. The length of the CDR3 is 13 residues. The CDR3 loop is CASSLGQSYEQYF. CDR3 coding DNA: TGTGCCAGCAGCTTAGGACAGTCCTACGAGCAGTACTTC.

The chain links TRBV28 to TRBJ2-2; TRBD2 might be the D (6 bases). The CDR3 is 15 residues long. Per the germline V gene, CDR1 is MDHEN and CDR2 is SYDVKM. V lost 3 bases to trimming and J lost 0 bases, with 8 bases between them. The CDR3, as DNA: TGTGCCAGCAGTTTCGGGGGAACGAACACCGGGGAGCTGTTTTTT. It encodes CASSFGGTNTGELFF. The complete variable domain, with remaining parts taken from reference TRBV28 and TRBJ2-2, reads DVKVTQSSRYLVKRTGEKVFLECVQDMDHENMFWYRQDPGLGLRLIYFSYDVKMKEKGDIPEGYSVSREKKERFSLILESASTNQTSMYLCASSFGGTNTGELFFGEGSRLTVL.

The V gene is TRBV7-2, the J gene TRBJ1-5, with D uncertain. Trimming removed 5 bases at V and 10 bases at J, with 18 bases between. The CDR3 is 14 residues long. CDR1 and CDR2 from the germline V gene are SGHTA and FQGNSA. CDR3 residues: CASSPLAARSPQHF. CDR3 in DNA: TGTGCCAGCAGCCCCCTAGCGGCCCGAAGCCCCCAGCATTTT.

The chain has TRBV5-8 and TRBJ2-7, with D possibly TRBD2 on 6 matching bases. Germline values: CDR1 SGHTS, CDR2 YDEGEE. V dropped 2 bases and J dropped 6 bases, with 15 bases sitting between them. The CDR3 sequence is 14 residues long. CDR3 sequence reads: CASSLAPTAGEQYF. CDR3 nucleotides: TGTGCCAGCAGCTTAGCCCCGACAGCGGGCGAGCAGTACTTC. Combining the CDR3 with reference TRBV5-8 and TRBJ2-7 gives the whole variable domain EAGVTQSPTHLIKTRGQQATLRCSPISGHTSVYWYQQALGLGLQFLLWYDEGEERNRGNFPPRFSGRQFPNYSSELNVNALELEDSALYLCASSLAPTAGEQYFGPGTRLTVT.

The genes are TRBV2 and TRBJ2-5, with D possibly called TRBD1 or TRBD2 (5 bases each). V was pared by 5 bases and J by 3 bases, with 10 bases between. The CDR3 sequence is 13 residues long. CDR1 SNHLY and CDR2 FYNNEI come from the germline V gene. Here the CDR3 DNA reads TGTGCCAGCAGTCGGGGCCCCGAAGAGACCCAGTACTTC. Its protein is CASSRGPEETQYF.

V is TRBV19 and J is TRBJ1-5, with a possible D match to TRBD1 (5 bases). Trimming stripped 6 bases from V and 0 bases from J, with 12 bases between. This CDR3 contains 15 residues. Per the germline V gene, CDR1 is LNHDA and CDR2 is SQIVND (reference sequence). The CDR3 is CASRQDEHSNQPQHF. CDR3 in DNA: TGTGCCAGTAGACAGGACGAGCATAGCAATCAGCCCCAGCATTTT. The full variable domain, with the rest looked up from reference TRBV19 and TRBJ1-5, is DGGITQSPKYLFRKEGQNVTLSCEQNLNHDAMYWYRQDPGQGLRLIYYSQIVNDFQKGDIAEGYSVSREKKESFPLTVTSAQKNPTAFYLCASRQDEHSNQPQHFGDGTRLSIL.